The 27 T cell receptor beta chains listed next were all sequenced from one sample in a study of shared clonotypes between healthy human individuals. CD45RO-negative, CCR7-selected cells formed the naive CD8 fraction, which excluded terminally differentiated effector memory CD45RA+ cells. This table comes from immunoSEQ multiplex PCR, and its TCRdb copy is limited to in-frame clones, with some not included. The top ten clones hold about 1.1% of a sample with 2 million or so clones, over 85% of them seen once. The specimen sequenced was naive CD8+ T cells sorted from blood. All receptors derive from a man in his late teens or twenties in good health.

This clone was recorded once. The CDR3 bases are TGTGCCAGCAGCTACAGACAGGGGGCTTACTACGAGCAGTACTTC. Its translation is CASSYRQGAYYEQYF. V gene TRBV5-4 combines with J gene TRBJ2-7, with 10 bases aligning to TRBD1. J gave up 3 bases and V 3 bases, and 6 bases lay outside the gene matches. The CDR3 loop spans 15 amino acids. Per germline, CDR1 SGHNT and CDR2 YYREEE (reference sequence). The full variable domain, rest sourced from reference TRBV5-4 and TRBJ2-7, is ETGVTQSPTHLIKTRGQQVTLRCSSQSGHNTVSWYQQALGQGPQFIFQYYREEENGRGNFPPRFSGLQFPNYSSELNVNALELDDSALYLCASSYRQGAYYEQYFGPGTRLTVT.

The chain joins TRBV2 to TRBJ2-1, with unresolved D. This CDR3 has 14 amino acids. Between the trimmed V and J ends, which lost 6 bases and 0 bases, there was a span of 9 bases. Looked up from germline, CDR1 is SNHLY and CDR2 is FYNNEI. The CDR3: CASSRRSSYNEQFF. CDR3 sequence (DNA): TGTGCCAGCAGCCGACGGAGCTCCTACAATGAGCAGTTCTTC.

The chain joins TRBV6-1 to TRBJ2-4; 8 nucleotides line up with TRBD2. CDR1 is MNHNS and CDR2 is SASEGT in the germline V gene. V shed 2 bases and J 0 bases; nucleotides not matched to a gene: 3. The length of the CDR3 is 16 residues. The CDR3 protein is CASSERGGLAKNIQYF. The CDR3 DNA sequence: TGTGCCAGCAGTGAACGGGGGGGATTAGCCAAAAACATTCAGTACTTC.

The chain is built from TRBV5-1 and TRBJ1-1; D is ambiguous. Germline assignment: CDR1 SGHRS and CDR2 YFSETQ. V was shortened by 5 bases and J by 4 bases, with 9 bases between the two germline ends. CDR3 length: 12 amino acids. As DNA, the CDR3 is TGCGCCAGCAGTCCGGAGGGCACTGAAGCTTTCTTT. It translates to CASSPEGTEAFF. Looking up the rest from reference TRBV5-1 and TRBJ1-1 gives the full variable domain: KAGVTQTPRYLIKTRGQQVTLSCSPISGHRSVSWYQQTPGQGLQFLFEYFSETQRNKGNFPGRFSGRQFSNSRSEMNVSTLELGDSALYLCASSPEGTEAFFGQGTRLTVV.

This rearrangement joins TRBV28 to TRBJ2-7; 12 bases map to TRBD2. This CDR3 comprises 16 residues. V shed 2 bases and J 2 bases; nucleotides not matched to a gene: 4. Germline V gives CDR1 MDHEN, CDR2 SYDVKM. The CDR3 bases are TGTGCCAGCAGTTTAAGTCTAGCGGGGGGGCCCTACGAGCAGTACTTC. It specifies CASSLSLAGGPYEQYF. Together with reference TRBV28 and TRBJ2-7, the CDR3 gives the full variable domain: DVKVTQSSRYLVKRTGEKVFLECVQDMDHENMFWYRQDPGLGLRLIYFSYDVKMKEKGDIPEGYSVSREKKERFSLILESASTNQTSMYLCASSLSLAGGPYEQYFGPGTRLTVT.

The J gene is TRBJ2-3, the V gene TRBV29-1; D call uncertain. CDR3 length: 14 amino acids. Per the germline V gene, CDR1 is SQVTM and CDR2 is ANQGSEA. V dropped 6 bases and J dropped 6 bases, with 19 bases sitting between them. Written as DNA, the CDR3 is TGCAGCGTACGGGCCGCCGTTGGCGTCGATACGCAGTATTTT. Protein product: CSVRAAVGVDTQYF.

About this clone: At the DNA level, this CDR3 is encoded by other sequences in the same sample as well. The rearrangement links TRBV27 to TRBJ2-7; 10 bases are a match to TRBD1. V shed 6 bases and J 5 bases; nucleotides not matched to a gene: 7. The V gene's germline CDR1 is MNHEY and CDR2 SMNVEV (reference sequence). This CDR3 is 14 amino acids long. The DNA for the CDR3 is TGTGCCAGCAGACCGACAGGGGGCTTGAACGAGCAGTACTTC. Translation: CASRPTGGLNEQYF.

The rearrangement uses TRBV4-1 and TRBJ1-5; D is undetermined. The CDR3 spans 14 residues. Trimming stripped 1 base from V and 6 bases from J, with 10 bases between. In germline, CDR1 is MGHRA, CDR2 YSYEKL. CDR3 in DNA: TGCGCCAGCAGCCAAGCGGAAGTAGGTCAGCCCCAGCATTTT. As protein: CASSQAEVGQPQHF.

The chain links TRBV18 to TRBJ2-7; 16 bases fit TRBD2. Germline-derived CDR1 and CDR2 are KGHSH and LQKENI. V was clipped by 3 bases and J by 4 bases; unmatched bases: 9. The CDR3 totals 18 residues. The DNA for the CDR3 is TGTGCCAGCTCACCGGAGGGACTAGCGGGAGGGCCTCGGTACGAGCAGTACTTC. This encodes CASSPEGLAGGPRYEQYF.

The V call is TRBV5-4, the J call TRBJ1-2, with D possibly being TRBD1 (5 bases). Trimming shortened V by 3 bases and J by 3 bases, and 18 bases separated the two germline ends. The CDR3 has 16 amino acids. Germline-derived CDR1 and CDR2 are SGHNT and YYREEE (reference sequence). CDR3 bases: TGTGCCAGCAGCTCCCCCGGCTGGGGCCACGACTATGGCTACACCTTC. Residues: CASSSPGWGHDYGYTF.

V gene TRBV28 combines with J gene TRBJ1-3; D is perhaps TRBD1 (6 bases). The germline V gene has CDR1 MDHEN and CDR2 SYDVKM. The CDR3 is made up of 14 amino acids. V lost 6 bases and J 8 bases, leaving 17 bases between the germline ends. The CDR3: CASSDPTGVDTIYF. CDR3 bases: TGTGCCAGCAGCGACCCGACAGGTGTGGACACCATATATTTT.

This clone was counted a single time. This chain joins TRBV2 and TRBJ2-3; D gene uncertain. CDR1 SNHLY and CDR2 FYNNEI come from the germline V gene. The CDR3 contains 13 residues. The ends were cut back, 8 bases at V and 4 bases at J, with 13 bases in the middle. In nucleotides, the CDR3 is TGTGCCAGCGTCTTGCCCCCCGCAGATACGCAGTATTTT. Its translation: CASVLPPADTQYF.

The chain employs TRBV4-3 and TRBJ2-7, with D uncertain. V was shortened by 0 bases and J by 3 bases, with 18 bases between the two germline ends. This CDR3 has 17 amino acids. Germline values: CDR1 LGHNA, CDR2 YSLEER. The CDR3 DNA follows: TGCGCCAGCAGCCAAGAGATAATTCAGAGTGCCAACTACGAGCAGTACTTC. Its protein product is CASSQEIIQSANYEQYF.

The chain combines TRBV7-8 with TRBJ1-2; weak D call: TRBD1 (6 bases). Trimming pared 7 bases from V and 0 bases from J, leaving 30 bases between. The CDR3 has 20 amino acids. CDR1 and CDR2 (germline): SGHVS, FQNEAQ. The CDR3 DNA follows: TGTGCCAGCAACCCAAAAGGGTCCTGGACAGAGACTGAACCTAACTATGGCTACACCTTC. Amino acid sequence: CASNPKGSWTETEPNYGYTF.

In DNA, the CDR3 is TGCGCCAGCAGCCAAGGGCAGGGGACCACAGATACGCAGTATTTT. This gives the protein CASSQGQGTTDTQYF. The chain employs TRBV4-1 and TRBJ2-3, with D perhaps TRBD1 (6 bases). Germline CDR1 and CDR2: MGHRA and YSYEKL. Trimming removed 1 base from V and 2 bases from J, with 10 bases in between. This CDR3 has 15 amino acids.

This clone is a singleton in its sample. This sequence joins TRBV9 and TRBJ2-7, with TRBD1 matching 7 bases. Looked up from germline, CDR1 is SGDLS and CDR2 is YYNGEE. The length of the CDR3 is 15 residues. The ends lost 3 bases at V and 0 bases at J; junction bases unmatched: 6. CDR3 nucleotides: TGTGCCAGCAGCGGGTGGGACAGTAGCTCCTACGAGCAGTACTTC. Translated: CASSGWDSSSYEQYF.

This chain uses TRBV27 with TRBJ2-1, with D hard to call. Germline V gives CDR1 MNHEY, CDR2 SMNVEV (reference sequence). The CDR3 sequence is 11 residues long. V dropped 9 bases and J dropped 6 bases, with 9 bases sitting between them. In DNA, the CDR3 is TGTGCCAGTTCTGGGCCCAATGAGCAGTTCTTC. As protein: CASSGPNEQFF.

The chain has TRBV2 and TRBJ2-5; 10 bases align to TRBD2. Trimming removed 7 bases from V and 9 bases from J; junction bases left unmatched: 17. The CDR3 is 16 amino acids. The V gene's germline CDR1 is SNHLY and CDR2 FYNNEI. This CDR3 is CASIREREGSLGSQYF. The CDR3 nucleotides read TGTGCCAGCATACGTGAGCGGGAGGGCTCCTTAGGTTCCCAGTACTTC.

In the case of this clone: Other DNA sequences in this specimen translate into the identical CDR3. This chain links TRBV28 with TRBJ2-2; D unresolved. CDR3 size: 11 residues. V lost 3 bases and J 7 bases, leaving 3 bases between the germline ends. Germline V gene sequence: CDR1 MDHEN, CDR2 SYDVKM. The DNA for the CDR3 is TGTGCCAGCAGTTTGCTCGGGGAGCTGTTTTTT. Amino acid sequence: CASSLLGELFF. Supplemented by reference TRBV28 and TRBJ2-2, the full variable domain reads DVKVTQSSRYLVKRTGEKVFLECVQDMDHENMFWYRQDPGLGLRLIYFSYDVKMKEKGDIPEGYSVSREKKERFSLILESASTNQTSMYLCASSLLGELFFGEGSRLTVL.

In the case of this clone: The sample carries other DNA sequences with the same CDR3. The chain has TRBV27 and TRBJ2-7; D perhaps matches TRBD1 (5 bases). From germline, CDR1 is MNHEY and CDR2 SMNVEV (reference sequence). V was clipped by 6 bases and J by 3 bases, with 12 bases between them. CDR3 length equals 13 residues. This chain's CDR3 is CASSLRGDYEQYF. CDR3 DNA: TGTGCCAGCAGCCTAAGGGGCGACTACGAGCAGTACTTC.

The rearrangement joins TRBV7-9 to TRBJ1-5, with a tentative D call TRBD1 (5 bases). Between the trimmed V and J ends, which lost 5 bases and 7 bases, there was a span of 21 bases. CDR1 SEHNR and CDR2 FQNEAQ come from the germline V gene (reference sequence). This CDR3 contains 16 residues. In DNA form, the CDR3 reads TGTGCCAGCAGCGATCTCGAGGGACCCTGGGGGCAGCCCCAGCATTTT. Amino acids: CASSDLEGPWGQPQHF.

V usage is TRBV5-6 and J usage is TRBJ1-6; possibly TRBD1 for D (6 bases). The germline V gene encodes CDR1 SGHDT and CDR2 YYEEEE. This CDR3 is 17 amino acids long. The V and J ends lost 4 bases and 5 bases respectively, with 19 bases between them. The CDR3, as DNA: TGTGCCAGCAGCCTCGCGGGGGGCGCGACGGATAATTCACCCCTCCACTTT. Amino acid sequence: CASSLAGGATDNSPLHF.

The chain links TRBV7-4 to TRBJ1-5; D gene unclear. The CDR3 consists of 17 residues. The ends were cut back, 4 bases at V and 3 bases at J, with 19 bases in the middle. In germline, CDR1 is SGHVT, CDR2 SQSDAQ. CDR3: CASSSCSSLVVNQPQHF. The CDR3 region has the DNA TGTGCCAGCAGCTCGTGTTCAAGTTTGGTGGTCAATCAGCCCCAGCATTTT.

As regards this clone: The same CDR3 can be traced to other DNA sequences in this sample. V gene TRBV11-2 combines with J gene TRBJ2-7, with 11 positions matching TRBD2. V lost 3 bases and J lost 4; bases outside the gene matches: 2. The germline V gene encodes CDR1 SGHAT and CDR2 FQNNGV. The CDR3 has 14 residues. Here the CDR3 DNA reads TGTGCCAGCAGCTTTAGCGGGGGGGCATACGAGCAGTACTTC. Protein product: CASSFSGGAYEQYF.

The chain is built from TRBV7-8 and TRBJ2-2; possibly TRBD2 for D (6 bases). V lost 5 bases to trimming and J lost 5 bases, with 18 bases between them. Germline assignment: CDR1 SGHVS and CDR2 FQNEAQ. The CDR3 is 16 amino acids. The CDR3 DNA follows: TGTGCCAGCAGCCCCCGGGACTCCCGTCGGACCGGGGAGCTGTTTTTT. Protein: CASSPRDSRRTGELFF.

The J gene is TRBJ1-6, the V gene TRBV10-1; 9 positions match TRBD1. The germline CDR1 and CDR2 sequences are WNHNN and SYGVQD (reference sequence). This CDR3 is 15 amino acids long. V lost 8 bases to trimming and J lost 5 bases; unmatched junction nucleotides: 7. The DNA of the CDR3 is TGCGCCAGCCCTAGCGGACAGGGGAATAATTCACCCCTCCACTTT. This translates into CASPSGQGNNSPLHF.

A remark on this clone: Other DNA sequences in this specimen translate into the identical CDR3. The chain has TRBV28 and TRBJ2-7, with TRBD1 identical over 9 bases. CDR3 size: 14 residues. V lost 2 bases to trimming and J lost 4 bases; unmatched junction nucleotides: 3. CDR1 is MDHEN, CDR2 SYDVKM, per germline. The CDR3 protein is CASSLTGGRYEQYF. The CDR3 DNA is TGTGCCAGCAGTTTAACAGGGGGCCGGTACGAGCAGTACTTC.